This TCR beta chain was recorded in a study of beta chain features in type 1 diabetes (dated 2018 in TCRdb). At the level of the whole study: Patients and healthy donors did not differ in mean age, gender distribution, total cell number or subset yield. A total of about 100 million sorted cells were examined across all samples, and RNA yield correlated strongly with the number of cells per subset. The study compared the TCRB repertoires of sorted circulating CD4+ T cell subsets in recently diagnosed type 1 diabetes patients with those in matched healthy donors. Naive and central memory subsets were obtained from all 30 or so donors, but regulatory and stem cell-like memory subsets were isolated from only 8 patients and roughly 8 healthy donors. What the research found in general, with its limitations: Naive, central memory and regulatory TCRB repertoires appeared to be more similar among patients than among healthy donors. Fewer insertions and more nucleotide deletions at VDJ recombination sites were observed in patients with type 1 diabetes, implying thymic rearrangement abnormalities. Sequencing cDNA rather than genomic DNA could over-represent highly expressing activated cells, although activation and CD3 levels did not differ between groups. Only small numbers of individuals were included in the HLA sub-analyses, which left unresolved whether HLA type had any influence on TCRB rearrangement. A moderate but significant shortening of TCRB CDR3 length was observed in type 1 diabetes patients in all four CD4+ subsets. PCR may preferentially amplify shorter templates, but because patient and control samples were amplified and corrected together, any resulting skew would affect both groups equally.

Inclusive of the bounding cysteine and phenylalanine, the CDR3 is 13 residues long. Solely the CDR3 DNA is kept, with 39 bases framed from the first base. Relative to germline, V is 6 bases shorter and J is 0 bases shorter, with 6 bases between their ends. CDR1 and CDR2 are drawn from the germline V gene: MNHNS, SASEGT. Each donor gave one peripheral blood draw, approximately 110 mL on average, collected into heparinised tubes. Using a panel that included CD45RO, CCR7, CD25, CD127, CD95 and CD27, naive, central memory, regulatory and stem cell-like memory CD4+ T cells were sorted on a BD FACSAria II. A purity above 98% was achieved for all sorted populations. Right away, PBMCs were isolated by Lymphoprep density gradient centrifugation and were stained directly, with no culture step. So that batch effects would be minimized, each experiment stained and sorted samples in pairs, pairing one healthy donor with one patient.

All of the isolated RNA was reverse transcribed with the High Capacity cDNA Reverse Transcription Kit, so expressed TCRB transcripts were sequenced. Naive, central memory and regulatory T cell samples underwent deep immunoSEQ sequencing, averaging roughly 3.3 million total reads per sample. After sorted cells were lysed in RLT buffer, RNA was extracted with DNase-treated RNeasy Micro or Mini kits, with the choice depending on cell number. Each cell subset was processed separately to prevent cross-contamination, with patient and healthy donor samples processed together. Using the immunoSEQ multiplex PCR, TCRB sequences were amplified from cDNA into 87-bp fragments spanning the CDR3 region. Sequencing of the amplicons was done on the Illumina HiSeq platform. Turning to the authors' computational methods: Synthetic template baselines were used to correct PCR bias computationally, reads within Hamming distance 2 were collapsed together, and singletons that could not be merged were discarded. Reads were aligned to IMGT to assign V, D and J genes, CDR3 length, and insertions or deletions at six rearrangement sites. Clonotype counts were normalized to sorted cell number within each subset before computing true diversity and Gini coefficients with the tcR R package. Repertoire sharing was quantified using the overlap coefficient calculated on TCRB nucleotide sequences. As a proxy for the pre-selection repertoire, out-of-frame TCRB sequences from naive cells were analyzed. This is the immuneACCESS table as TCRdb keeps it, with only in-frame sequences that have V and J called. A part of the clones is gone; compared with another copy, unresolved V genes explain less than half, and the rest is unexplained. From that table come the V and J calls and clone size; the DNA was used to work out D and trimming. A total of 640,000 or so clones appear in this sample, 13% of them only once. The ten most abundant clones make up 0.02% to 0.025% of the sample.

As concerns this clone: The antigen this receptor binds is unknown. No much larger clonotype is one base removed from it; base qualities were not supplied.

The TCR comes from a man aged 18 to 35 with type 1 diabetes. The sample was naive CD4+ T cells from blood. The cell subset or site label, read with the paper, signifies: true naive CD4+ T cells. The sequence is built from TRBV6-1 and TRBJ2-1, with no confidently assigned D gene. The bases are TGTGCCAGCAGAGAAAGCTCCTACAATGAGCAGTTCTTC. Its protein product is CASRESSYNEQFF.